This T cell receptor beta chain appears in the sequencing data of a study of blood T cell repertoires in COVID-19. Across the study: There were acute and convalescent COVID-19 samples, and they came from the United States, Italy and Spain. Nucleic acid was either cDNA or gDNA, and it came from T cells, B-cell-depleted T cells, or PBMCs.

CDR3 size: 14 residues. V was clipped by 5 bases and J by 5 bases; unmatched bases: 7. Germline V gene data show CDR1 as MNHEY and CDR2 as SVGEGT. Per the original data handling: Amplified reference gene primers provided the basis for estimating nucleated cell counts. The method was immunoSEQ multiplex PCR; TCRdb's version includes in-frame clones alone and lacks a portion of them. V and J calls plus clone size are reproduced from that table; the DNA served to infer D and trimming. The sample lists tens of thousands of clones; roughly 87% were seen once. Sequenced input: peripheral blood. The clonotype comes from a human donor in a cohort sampled during active COVID-19. The donor label of this sample is uncertain. This chain joins TRBV6-2 or TRBV6-3 and TRBJ2-7, with 9 bases that match TRBD1. The CDR3 is CASSRDRGLNEQYF. In DNA form, the CDR3 reads TGTGCCAGCAGTCGAGACAGGGGGTTAAACGAGCAGTACTTC.